This is a list of T cell receptor beta chains from one sample in a study of vaccination effects on CD4 cells after COVID-19. Assay: immunoSEQ multiplex PCR; the TCRdb copy retains only in-frame clones and omits some. There are some 23,000 clones in the sample; 76% occur only once, and less than 9.5% lies in the top ten. No antigen has been assigned to these receptors. The source material was CD4+ T cells from PBMCs cultured with HCoV-229E spike peptides, sampled after COVID-19 vaccination. These receptor sequences come from a human donor who received a COVID-19 vaccine. Both conserved end residues are part of each CDR3. A D gene is named only where the DNA matches it firmly. Not every row has a clone size; where given, it reads once, few, many or a size class.

abundance	j_gene	d_gene	v_gene	CDR3aa	CDR3nt
-	TRBJ1-3	TRBD1	TRBV7-8	CASSRDRGTGNTIYF	TGTGCCAGCAGCCGTGACAGGGGAACGGGAAACACCATATATTTT
-	TRBJ2-7	TRBD1	TRBV5-1	CASSGMGQLYEQYF	TGCGCCAGCAGCGGAATGGGACAGTTATACGAGCAGTACTTC
few	TRBJ1-4	-	TRBV19	CASSIVKTGGNEKLFF	TGTGCCAGTAGTATAGTAAAAACCGGGGGGAATGAAAAACTGTTTTTT
-	TRBJ2-7	-	TRBV9	CASSVDRMGREQYF	TGTGCCAGCAGCGTAGACAGGATGGGGCGCGAGCAGTACTTC
-	TRBJ1-2	-	TRBV18	CASSPTGRGDYGYTF	TGTGCCAGCTCACCGACCGGCAGGGGCGACTATGGCTACACCTTC
-	TRBJ1-2	-	TRBV18	CASSPPAGISAGYTF	TGTGCCAGCTCACCACCGGCTGGCATTTCCGCTGGCTACACCTTC
-	TRBJ1-3	-	TRBV19	CASSPDRPGNTIYF	TGTGCCAGTAGCCCCGACAGGCCTGGAAACACCATATATTTT
once	TRBJ2-5	TRBD2	TRBV9	CASSASSGGGIGETQYF	TGTGCCAGCAGCGCTTCTAGCGGGGGGGGGATAGGGGAGACCCAGTACTTC
-	TRBJ2-7	TRBD2	TRBV24-1	CATSDTSGGSHEQYF	TGTGCCACCAGTGACACAAGCGGGGGATCCCACGAGCAGTACTTC
once	TRBJ1-2	-	TRBV18	CASSPGNGGSDGYTF	TGTGCCAGCTCACCAGGCAATGGGGGCTCGGATGGCTACACCTTC
-	TRBJ2-7	TRBD2	TRBV18	CASTQATSGRGSYEQYF	TGTGCCAGCACCCAGGCAACTAGCGGGAGAGGGTCCTACGAGCAGTACTTC
-	TRBJ2-7	TRBD2	TRBV5-4	CASSSNDSGIDYEQYF	TGTGCCAGCAGCTCGAATGACAGCGGGATCGACTACGAGCAGTACTTC
-	TRBJ2-7	-	TRBV12-3/TRBV12-4	CASSLAGSYEQYF	TGTGCCAGCAGTTTGGCAGGGTCCTACGAGCAGTACTTC
-	TRBJ2-2	-	TRBV11-3	CASSLDRPGELFF	TGTGCCAGCAGCTTAGACAGGCCCGGGGAGCTGTTTTTT
-	TRBJ1-4	TRBD1	TRBV4-1	CASSPGTVSNEKLFF	TGCGCCAGCAGCCCAGGGACAGTCTCTAATGAAAAACTGTTTTTT
-	TRBJ2-7	TRBD2	TRBV9	CASSVGASGTYEQYF	TGTGCCAGCAGCGTCGGCGCTAGCGGGACGTACGAGCAGTACTTC
once	TRBJ2-1	TRBD2	TRBV4-1	CASSQVSGTSGSHHEQFF	TGCGCCAGCAGCCAAGTCTCTGGGACTAGCGGGAGCCACCACGAGCAGTTCTTC
-	TRBJ1-1	-	TRBV13	CASSLERSPEAFF	TGTGCCAGCAGCTTAGAACGGAGCCCTGAAGCTTTCTTT
few	TRBJ2-1	TRBD1	TRBV19	CASSKRGRGSSYNEQFF	TGTGCCAGTAGCAAACGGGGCAGGGGGAGCTCCTACAATGAGCAGTTCTTC
-	TRBJ2-3	-	TRBV19	CASSIRGPSTDTQYF	TGTGCCAGTAGTATACGGGGCCCCAGCACAGATACGCAGTATTTT
few	TRBJ1-1	-	TRBV3-1/TRBV3-2	CASSQGYRAVSEAFF	TGTGCCAGCAGCCAAGGGTACCGGGCGGTATCTGAAGCTTTCTTT
-	TRBJ2-1	TRBD2	TRBV30	CAWRGKDSHTAVAGGLYNEQFF	TGTGCCTGGAGGGGAAAGGACAGCCACACCGCGGTAGCGGGGGGGCTTTACAATGAGCAGTTCTTC
few	TRBJ2-2	-	TRBV27	CASSSPGWGGPNTGELFF	TGTGCCAGCAGTTCCCCCGGGTGGGGGGGGCCGAACACCGGGGAGCTGTTTTTT
-	TRBJ2-5	TRBD1	TRBV28	CASSPSGQGREETQYF	TGTGCCAGCAGTCCGTCTGGACAGGGCAGAGAAGAGACCCAGTACTTC
-	TRBJ2-7	-	TRBV2	CASYFQGGDEQYF	TGTGCCAGCTATTTCCAGGGAGGCGACGAGCAGTACTTC
-	TRBJ2-7	-	TRBV4-2	CASSHRGGAAYEQYF	TGTGCCAGCAGCCACCGCGGCGGGGCCGCCTACGAGCAGTACTTC
-	TRBJ2-3	TRBD2	TRBV19	CASRLAGGMADTQYF	TGTGCCAGCCGACTAGCGGGAGGGATGGCAGATACGCAGTATTTT
-	TRBJ2-7	TRBD2	TRBV25-1	CASSKRTSSYYEQYF	TGTGCCAGCAGTAAGAGGACTAGCTCTTACTACGAGCAGTACTTC
-	TRBJ1-2	TRBD1	TRBV4-1	CASSQAGTGRLANYGYTF	TGCGCCAGCAGCCAAGCCGGGACAGGGAGGTTGGCTAACTATGGCTACACCTTC
-	TRBJ1-2	TRBD1	TRBV19	CASSLQGSYGYTF	TGTGCCAGTAGCTTACAGGGGAGCTATGGCTACACCTTC
-	TRBJ1-1	TRBD1	TRBV5-1	CASSTNGQVGSAEAFF	TGCGCCAGCAGCACCAATGGACAGGTTGGTAGCGCTGAAGCTTTCTTT
-	TRBJ2-5	-	TRBV10-1	CASTAGDKETQYF	TGCGCCAGCACGGCGGGGGACAAGGAGACCCAGTACTTC
-	TRBJ2-4	TRBD1	TRBV19	CASSDRGYGNIQYF	TGTGCCAGTAGTGACAGGGGGTACGGAAACATTCAGTACTTC
-	TRBJ1-1	-	TRBV2	CASSDLGGLTEAFF	TGTGCCAGCAGTGATCTCGGGGGTCTGACTGAAGCTTTCTTT
-	TRBJ2-1	-	TRBV5-1	CASSLDPPPPNEQFF	TGCGCCAGCAGCTTGGACCCGCCCCCCCCCAATGAGCAGTTCTTC
-	TRBJ2-4	-	TRBV7-9	CASSLGGSVIQYF	TGTGCCAGCAGCTTAGGTGGGAGCGTAATTCAGTACTTC
-	TRBJ2-3	-	TRBV6-6	CASRPLGAISDTQYF	TGTGCCAGCAGGCCTCTAGGGGCAATCTCAGATACGCAGTATTTT
-	TRBJ1-2	TRBD1	TRBV3-1/TRBV3-2	CASSHWDRKNYGYTF	TGTGCCAGCAGCCACTGGGACAGGAAGAACTATGGCTACACCTTC
-	TRBJ2-2	TRBD2	TRBV28	CASSSPTSGSAGELFF	TGTGCCAGCAGCTCCCCCACTAGCGGGAGCGCCGGGGAGCTGTTTTTT
-	TRBJ1-3	-	TRBV10-1	CASSDSIHSGNTIYF	TGCGCCAGTAGTGACAGTATCCACTCTGGAAACACCATATATTTT
-	TRBJ2-7	TRBD2	TRBV10-1	CASSELAGFEQYF	TGCGCCAGCAGTGAGTTAGCGGGTTTCGAGCAGTACTTC
-	TRBJ2-7	-	TRBV5-1	CASSFLGLSYEQYF	TGCGCCAGCAGCTTTCTGGGACTCTCCTACGAGCAGTACTTC
few	TRBJ2-2	-	TRBV5-1	CASSFGSENTGELFF	TGCGCCAGCAGCTTTGGTAGCGAGAACACCGGGGAGCTGTTTTTT
-	TRBJ1-2	TRBD1	TRBV4-2	CASSQDQDRDYGYTF	TGTGCCAGCAGCCAAGATCAGGACAGGGACTATGGCTACACCTTC
-	TRBJ2-3	TRBD2	TRBV18	CASSPLPAASGVADTQYF	TGTGCCAGCTCACCCCTCCCTGCGGCTAGCGGGGTAGCAGATACGCAGTATTTT
-	TRBJ1-1	-	TRBV6-2/TRBV6-3	CASSYTPRAGTEAFF	TGTGCCAGCAGTTACACTCCCCGGGCTGGTACTGAAGCTTTCTTT
-	TRBJ2-7	TRBD1	TRBV5-4	CASSARTGDYEQYF	TGTGCCAGCAGCGCCCGGACAGGGGACTACGAGCAGTACTTC
-	TRBJ2-4	-	TRBV12-1	CASSFELTDIQYF	TGTGCCAGCAGCTTTGAGCTAACGGACATTCAGTACTTC
-	TRBJ1-5	TRBD1	TRBV19	CASSRTGTSSNQPQHF	TGTGCCAGTAGTAGGACAGGGACAAGTAGCAATCAGCCCCAGCATTTT
few	TRBJ1-5	TRBD1	TRBV5-4	CASSSVPGQGKPQHF	TGTGCCAGCAGCTCCGTCCCGGGACAGGGAAAGCCCCAGCATTTT
-	TRBJ2-7	-	TRBV13	CASSSLAEYEQYF	TGTGCCAGCAGCTCACTAGCAGAGTACGAGCAGTACTTC
-	TRBJ2-3	TRBD2	TRBV5-1	CASSPLAGGSTDTQYF	TGCGCCAGCAGCCCATTAGCGGGGGGGAGCACAGATACGCAGTATTTT
-	TRBJ2-7	TRBD2	TRBV10-2	CASIPSGSSYEQYF	TGCGCCAGCATTCCTAGCGGGAGCAGCTACGAGCAGTACTTC
-	TRBJ2-7	-	TRBV5-6	CASSLGPPLSVTIAYEQYF	TGTGCCAGCAGCTTGGGGCCCCCCCTCTCCGTAACAATTGCCTACGAGCAGTACTTC
-	TRBJ1-1	-	TRBV7-9	CASSRGRGTFF	TGTGCCAGCAGCAGGGGCCGTGGGACTTTCTTT